What follows are 20 T cell receptor beta chains derived from one specimen sequenced in a study of cytomegalovirus exposure and HLA in healthy donors (dated by TCRdb to about 2017). Preparation of the library involved the immunoSEQ multiplex PCR assay. For the multiplex PCR, a mixture combining 60 forward primers for TCR Vbeta segments and 13 reverse primers for TCR Jbeta segments was used. Entries here come from immuneACCESS through TCRdb and include only in-frame sequences with V and J called. Some clones fail to appear in such tables; in the studies checked, an unresolved V gene covers under half of the shortfall, and the cause of the remainder is unknown. Across this sample there are over 200,000 clones, with roughly 84% seen only once. Over 1% of the sample is held by the ten biggest clonotypes. What was sequenced was PBMCs. These receptors were taken from a human donor in good health.

This chain links TRBV7-3 with TRBJ1-1; 8 positions agree with TRBD1. The CDR3 totals 15 residues. The J segment lost 7 bases and the V segment lost 0 bases, leaving 7 bases of the junction unmatched. Germline V CDR1 and CDR2: SGHTA, FQGTGA. CDR3 sequence: CASSLTAGTGLEAFF. The CDR3 region has the DNA TGTGCCAGCAGCTTAACGGCCGGGACAGGACTTGAAGCTTTCTTT. The whole variable domain, filled in from reference TRBV7-3 and TRBJ1-1, reads GAGVSQTPSNKVTEKGKYVELRCDPISGHTALYWYRQSLGQGPEFLIYFQGTGAADDSGLPNDRFFAVRPEGSVSTLKIQRTERGDSAVYLCASSLTAGTGLEAFFGQGTRLTVV.

This chain joins TRBV7-9 and TRBJ1-2; D call uncertain. Trimming stripped 1 base from V and 5 bases from J, with 14 bases between. Per germline, CDR1 SEHNR and CDR2 FQNEAQ (reference sequence). CDR3 length equals 15 residues. For the CDR3, the DNA is TGTGCCAGCAGCTTAGGCGTAGGAACGAGGTATGGCTACACCTTC. Protein: CASSLGVGTRYGYTF.

This chain connects TRBV10-3 to TRBJ2-6; TRBD1 might be the D (5 bases). V dropped 3 bases and J dropped 0 bases, with 9 bases sitting between them. The CDR3 consists of 16 residues. The germline gives CDR1 ENHRY, CDR2 SYGVKD. The CDR3 DNA reads TGTGCCATCAGTGATCAGGGAATCTCTGGGGCCAACGTCCTGACTTTC. Translation gives CAISDQGISGANVLTF.

The chain links TRBV9 to TRBJ2-1, with 8 bases aligning to TRBD2. The CDR3 totals 15 residues. Unmatched junction bases numbered 5, after V lost 3 bases and J lost 3 bases. From germline, CDR1 is SGDLS and CDR2 YYNGEE. Here the CDR3 reads CASSATGTSYNEQFF. The CDR3 nucleotides read TGTGCCAGCAGCGCCACCGGGACTAGCTACAATGAGCAGTTCTTC.

This chain uses TRBV27 with TRBJ2-1; tentatively, D is TRBD2 (5 bases). The CDR3 sequence is 13 residues long. Germline assignment: CDR1 MNHEY and CDR2 SMNVEV (reference sequence). V was shortened by 6 bases and J by 1 base, with 7 bases between the two germline ends. DNA for the CDR3: TGTGCCAGCAGGCGGAGGTCCTACAATGAGCAGTTCTTC. Encoded protein: CASRRRSYNEQFF.

This chain connects TRBV9 to TRBJ2-3, with D possibly matching TRBD2 (7 bases). Trimming removed 6 bases from V and 2 bases from J, with 16 bases in between. The germline V gene has CDR1 SGDLS and CDR2 YYNGEE. This CDR3 region has 15 residues. CDR3 nucleotide sequence: TGTGCCAGCAACCTCCCCGGGGGGCTCACAGATACGCAGTATTTT. It specifies CASNLPGGLTDTQYF. The full variable domain, rest sourced from reference TRBV9 and TRBJ2-3, is DSGVTQTPKHLITATGQRVTLRCSPRSGDLSVYWYQQSLDQGLQFLIQYYNGEERAKGNILERFSAQQFPDLHSELNLSSLELGDSALYFCASNLPGGLTDTQYFGPGTRLTVL.

This rearrangement joins TRBV2 to TRBJ1-2; the match to TRBD1 covers 8 bases. This CDR3 is 13 amino acids long. Looked up from germline, CDR1 is SNHLY and CDR2 is FYNNEI. Trimming took 4 bases from V and 8 from J; bases not matched to a gene: 6. Here the CDR3 DNA reads TGTGCCAGCAGTGTCGGACAGGGTCGAGGCTACACCTTC. Amino acid sequence: CASSVGQGRGYTF.

This chain uses TRBV7-2 with TRBJ1-5; D remains unclear. With 4 bases removed from V and 6 bases from J, the gap between germline ends came to 19 bases. CDR1 SGHTA and CDR2 FQGNSA come from the germline V gene. The CDR3 covers 16 residues. CDR3 DNA: TGTGCCAGCAGCTCCCGGACGGACGGCGGGCGTCAGCCCCAGCATTTT. Residues: CASSSRTDGGRQPQHF.

The chain links TRBV7-9 to TRBJ2-1; 14 bases line up with TRBD2. Germline lookup yields CDR1 SEHNR and CDR2 FQNEAQ (reference sequence). V lost 4 bases, J lost 5 bases, and 7 bases stayed unmatched. CDR3 length: 17 residues. As DNA, the CDR3 is TGTGCCAGCAGCTCTTTTCTGACTAGCGGGAGGGACAATGAGCAGTTCTTC. Encoded protein: CASSSFLTSGRDNEQFF.

The chain combines TRBV7-9 with TRBJ2-3, with 9 bases lining up with TRBD1. Germline loops: CDR1 SEHNR, CDR2 FQNEAQ (reference sequence). The CDR3 runs to 19 residues. V lost 5 bases to trimming and J lost 0 bases; unmatched junction nucleotides: 15. The CDR3 nucleotides are TGTGCCAGCAGCCCCGAAATTCCGGGACAGGGCCTTAGCACAGATACGCAGTATTTT. Its protein product is CASSPEIPGQGLSTDTQYF.

This clone was observed a single time. V usage is TRBV19 and J usage is TRBJ1-5; D possibly corresponds to TRBD1 (5 bases). The CDR3 runs 16 residues. The V end was cut by 5 bases, the J end by 6 bases, with 20 bases between. The germline CDR1 and CDR2 sequences are LNHDA and SQIVND (reference sequence). The CDR3 loop reads CASSDFGRVASQPQHF. The CDR3 DNA follows: TGTGCCAGTAGTGACTTCGGCAGGGTCGCGTCTCAGCCCCAGCATTTT.

V and J are TRBV11-1 and TRBJ2-7; D is possibly TRBD2 (5 bases). This CDR3 region has 16 residues. Germline CDR1 SGHAT, CDR2 FQDESV (reference sequence). The V end was cut by 0 bases, the J end by 0 bases, with 12 bases between. CDR3 protein: CASSLAASPLSYEQYF. The CDR3 nucleotides are TGTGCCAGCAGCTTAGCGGCTAGCCCCCTCTCCTACGAGCAGTACTTC.

The chain uses TRBV28 and TRBJ1-3; D gene uncertain. Deletions cut 11 bases from V and 1 base from J, with 12 bases between. The CDR3 extends over 13 amino acids. Germline CDR1 reads MDHEN; CDR2 reads SYDVKM. The CDR3, as DNA: TGTGCCTCGCGAGGGTATTCTGGAAACACCATATATTTT. Amino acids: CASRGYSGNTIYF.

V is TRBV28 and J is TRBJ2-2; 8 nucleotides match TRBD1. In germline, CDR1 is MDHEN, CDR2 SYDVKM. The CDR3 spans 15 residues. V lost 6 bases to trimming and J lost 5 bases; unmatched junction nucleotides: 8. The CDR3 loop reads CASSLQGVYTGELFF. The DNA for the CDR3 is TGTGCCAGCAGCCTACAGGGGGTGTATACCGGGGAGCTGTTTTTT. The entire variable domain, with the rest obtained from reference TRBV28 and TRBJ2-2, is as follows: DVKVTQSSRYLVKRTGEKVFLECVQDMDHENMFWYRQDPGLGLRLIYFSYDVKMKEKGDIPEGYSVSREKKERFSLILESASTNQTSMYLCASSLQGVYTGELFFGEGSRLTVL.

The chain combines TRBV2 with TRBJ2-1, with D possibly matching TRBD2 (6 bases). The CDR3 has 11 amino acids. The germline CDR1 and CDR2 sequences are SNHLY and FYNNEI. In nucleotides, the CDR3 is TGTGCTTGGGGGACTTCTGGTGAGCAGTTCTTC. Translated: CAWGTSGEQFF.

This clone was observed a few times. The genes are TRBV4-1 and TRBJ1-5; TRBD1 might be the D (5 bases). Per the germline V gene, CDR1 is MGHRA and CDR2 is YSYEKL. V shed 1 base and J shed 3 bases, with 7 bases lying between them. CDR3 length equals 14 residues. DNA for the CDR3: TGCGCCAGCAGCCAAGGACAGTACAATCAGCCCCAGCATTTT. It codes for CASSQGQYNQPQHF.

The chain carries TRBV12-5 and TRBJ2-5, with TRBD1 identical over 10 bases. The germline CDR1 and CDR2 sequences are LGHNT and FRNRAP. CDR3 length equals 15 residues. The ends lost 6 bases at V and 5 bases at J; junction bases unmatched: 9. CDR3 sequence: CASGPGQGVRETQYF. CDR3 sequence (DNA): TGTGCTAGTGGGCCCGGACAGGGGGTGAGGGAGACCCAGTACTTC.

The V and J genes are TRBV19 and TRBJ1-2, with D tentatively TRBD1 (5 bases). V lost 5 bases to trimming and J lost 3 bases, with 19 bases between them. CDR1 LNHDA and CDR2 SQIVND come from the germline V gene (reference sequence). This CDR3 has 16 amino acids. The CDR3 region has the DNA TGTGCCAGTAGTGTCCTACAGGTTGGCGAAGACTATGGCTACACCTTC. Amino acid sequence: CASSVLQVGEDYGYTF. Using reference TRBV19 and TRBJ1-2 for the parts outside the CDR3, the full variable domain is DGGITQSPKYLFRKEGQNVTLSCEQNLNHDAMYWYRQDPGQGLRLIYYSQIVNDFQKGDIAEGYSVSREKKESFPLTVTSAQKNPTAFYLCASSVLQVGEDYGYTFGSGTRLTVV.

The chain joins TRBV2 to TRBJ1-5; D ambiguous. Germline V gives CDR1 SNHLY, CDR2 FYNNEI. This CDR3 spans 19 amino acids. V dropped 7 bases and J dropped 1 base, with 26 bases sitting between them. The CDR3: CASTEFTPWYRSSNQPQHF. The CDR3 nucleotides are TGTGCCAGCACCGAATTCACCCCTTGGTATAGGAGCAGCAATCAGCCCCAGCATTTT. The entire variable domain, with the rest obtained from reference TRBV2 and TRBJ1-5, is as follows: EPEVTQTPSHQVTQMGQEVILRCVPISNHLYFYWYRQILGQKVEFLVSFYNNEISEKSEIFDDQFSVERPDGSNFTLKIRSTKLEDSAMYFCASTEFTPWYRSSNQPQHFGDGTRLSIL.

The chain carries TRBV2 and TRBJ1-1; no reliable D call. This CDR3 spans 13 amino acids. Germline V gives CDR1 SNHLY, CDR2 FYNNEI. V lost 4 bases, J lost 2 bases, and 8 bases lay in between. CDR3 amino acids: CASSAEGNTEAFF. In DNA form, the CDR3 reads TGTGCCAGCAGTGCCGAGGGAAACACTGAAGCTTTCTTT.